Following are 23 T cell receptor beta chains from one sample sequenced in a study of T cell responses to AZD1222 COVID-19 vaccine. Produced via immunoSEQ multiplex PCR; TCRdb's table is partial and in-frame only. In the table there are over 130,000 clones, around nine tenths of which are singletons. The sample in question was peripheral blood, obtained on day 0 of AZD1222 vaccination. The source is an adult in good health.

The CDR3 region has the DNA TGTGCCAGCAGGACCGGGACAGGGAGCTCCTATAATTCACCCCTCCACTTT. Its protein is CASRTGTGSSYNSPLHF. This rearrangement joins TRBV11-2 to TRBJ1-6; the match to TRBD1 covers 9 bases. The CDR3 has 17 residues. Germline trimming cut 6 bases from V and 0 bases from J; bases unmatched to any gene: 6. Germline values: CDR1 SGHAT, CDR2 FQNNGV. The full variable domain, completed using reference TRBV11-2 and TRBJ1-6, is EAGVAQSPRYKIIEKRQSVAFWCNPISGHATLYWYQQILGQGPKLLIQFQNNGVVDDSQLPKDRFSAERLKGVDSTLKIQPAKLEDSAVYLCASRTGTGSSYNSPLHFGNGTRLTVT.

V and J are TRBV7-3 and TRBJ1-1, with TRBD1 matching 9 bases. V lost 5 bases and J lost 10; bases outside the gene matches: 14. The CDR3 has 15 amino acids. Per the germline V gene, CDR1 is SGHTA and CDR2 is FQGTGA. The CDR3 DNA follows: TGTGCCAGCAGCCCGGGGGACAGGGAGGGGGCCGGAGCTTTCTTT. Amino acid sequence: CASSPGDREGAGAFF.

V gene TRBV6-5 combines with J gene TRBJ2-1; D gene unclear. Germline CDR1 is MNHEY and CDR2 is SVGAGI. V was shortened by 2 bases and J by 15 bases, with 11 bases between the two germline ends. The CDR3 is 11 residues long. CDR3 sequence (DNA): TGTGCCAGCAGTTACGGTCAGGAACCGTTCTTC. Its protein is CASSYGQEPFF.

This chain connects TRBV28 to TRBJ1-2; D ambiguous. Looked up from germline, CDR1 is MDHEN and CDR2 is SYDVKM. The CDR3 covers 12 residues. V lost 2 bases and J lost 8, with 9 bases in between. The CDR3 spells CASSLGEIGYTF. Written as DNA, the CDR3 is TGTGCCAGCAGTTTAGGGGAGATAGGCTACACCTTC.

This chain uses TRBV2 with TRBJ1-5; TRBD1 might be the D (6 bases). Trimming took 7 bases from V and 2 from J, leaving 15 bases between them. Per germline, CDR1 SNHLY and CDR2 FYNNEI. The CDR3 runs to 15 residues. The CDR3 reads CASNPDRMGNQPQHF. Written as DNA, the CDR3 is TGTGCCAGCAACCCCGACAGGATGGGCAATCAGCCCCAGCATTTT.

The chain carries TRBV4-3 and TRBJ1-3, with a possible D match to TRBD1 (6 bases). Per germline, CDR1 LGHNA and CDR2 YSLEER. The CDR3 runs 16 residues. V lost 1 base, J lost 3 bases, and 13 bases lay in between. CDR3 nucleotide sequence: TGCGCCAGCAGCCAAGCCCTAGGGGGGTATGGAAACACCATATATTTT. Protein sequence: CASSQALGGYGNTIYF.

This clone appeared a single time. V gene TRBV7-6 combines with J gene TRBJ2-1; no clear D. Germline V lookup: CDR1 SGHVS, CDR2 FNYEAQ. The CDR3 loop spans 13 amino acids. The V end lost 1 base, the J end lost 5 bases, and 6 bases lay between the germline ends. The CDR3 DNA reads as TGTGCCAGCAGCTTAGTTAACGACAATGAGCAGTTCTTC. Amino acid sequence: CASSLVNDNEQFF.

V usage is TRBV12-3 or TRBV12-4 and J usage is TRBJ1-3; the D is unclear. The ends were cut back, 2 bases at V and 8 bases at J, with 4 bases in the middle. The CDR3 extends over 11 amino acids. The CDR3 reads CASSLFDTIYF. In DNA form, the CDR3 reads TGTGCCAGCAGTTTATTCGACACCATATATTTT.

The rearrangement joins TRBV7-2 to TRBJ1-2; no reliable D call. Trimming removed 0 bases at V and 6 bases at J, with 8 bases between. The CDR3 is made up of 13 amino acids. Germline lookup yields CDR1 SGHTA and CDR2 FQGNSA. The CDR3 region is CASSLAGIDGYTF. DNA of the CDR3: TGTGCCAGCAGCTTAGCAGGGATCGATGGCTACACCTTC.

The chain joins TRBV5-1 to TRBJ2-2; 8 positions agree with TRBD1. Germline V gene sequence: CDR1 SGHRS, CDR2 YFSETQ. With 4 bases clipped from V and 6 bases from J, the junction kept 20 bases outside the gene matches. This CDR3 contains 19 residues. The CDR3 spells CASSVRDRSITQRAGELFF. The CDR3 DNA is TGCGCCAGCAGCGTCCGGGACAGGAGCATCACACAGCGCGCCGGGGAGCTGTTTTTT.

The J gene is TRBJ2-2, the V gene TRBV2; 8 nucleotides line up with TRBD1. Trimming took 2 bases from V and 2 from J; bases not matched to a gene: 4. The CDR3 covers 16 residues. CDR1 is SNHLY and CDR2 is FYNNEI in the germline V gene. CDR3 loop: CASSEQGAINTGELFF. CDR3 nucleotides: TGTGCCAGCAGTGAACAGGGGGCGATTAACACCGGGGAGCTGTTTTTT.

V usage is TRBV9 and J usage is TRBJ2-3, with TRBD2 matching 7 bases. V shed 2 bases and J 2 bases; nucleotides not matched to a gene: 8. Germline CDR1 reads SGDLS; CDR2 reads YYNGEE. The CDR3 contains 16 residues. CDR3 region: CASSVESGTVTDTQYF. In nucleotides, the CDR3 is TGTGCCAGCAGCGTCGAAAGCGGGACGGTCACAGATACGCAGTATTTT. The full variable domain, in which reference TRBV9 and TRBJ2-3 provide the parts outside the CDR3, is DSGVTQTPKHLITATGQRVTLRCSPRSGDLSVYWYQQSLDQGLQFLIQYYNGEERAKGNILERFSAQQFPDLHSELNLSSLELGDSALYFCASSVESGTVTDTQYFGPGTRLTVL.

The chain recombines TRBV18 with TRBJ1-2; unclear D gene. The CDR3 has 14 residues. Germline V gene sequence: CDR1 KGHSH, CDR2 LQKENI. The V end lost 0 bases, the J end lost 7 bases, and 12 bases lay between the germline ends. CDR3 region: CASSPPVGRFGYTF. DNA of the CDR3: TGTGCCAGCTCACCACCCGTTGGTAGATTTGGCTACACCTTC.

This chain joins TRBV18 and TRBJ2-6, with a possible D match to TRBD1 (5 bases). There are 16 residues in the CDR3. V shed 2 bases and J shed 4 bases, with 12 bases lying between them. Germline V lookup: CDR1 KGHSH, CDR2 LQKENI. CDR3 amino acids: CASSPSGPLGANVLTF. The CDR3 DNA follows: TGTGCCAGCTCACCATCAGGGCCTCTCGGGGCCAACGTCCTGACTTTC.

This rearrangement joins TRBV5-6 to TRBJ2-7; TRBD2 matches at 7 bases. With 1 base clipped from V and 3 bases from J, the junction kept 7 bases outside the gene matches. This CDR3 has 15 residues. Germline-derived CDR1 and CDR2 are SGHDT and YYEEEE. DNA for the CDR3: TGTGCCAGCAGCTTGATCACCCAGCGGGGCTACGAGCAGTACTTC. This codes for CASSLITQRGYEQYF. The variable domain in full, with the rest retrieved from reference TRBV5-6 and TRBJ2-7, is DAGVTQSPTHLIKTRGQQVTLRCSPKSGHDTVSWYQQALGQGPQFIFQYYEEEERQRGNFPDRFSGHQFPNYSSELNVNALLLGDSALYLCASSLITQRGYEQYFGPGTRLTVT.

The chain uses TRBV7-2 and TRBJ2-3, with TRBD2 identical over 12 bases. Germline-derived CDR1 and CDR2 are SGHTA and FQGNSA. There are 19 residues in the CDR3. V lost 1 base, J lost 1 base, and 9 bases stayed unmatched. CDR3 loop: CASSLVGLAGGHRTDTQYF. The CDR3, as DNA: TGTGCCAGCAGCTTAGTTGGTCTAGCGGGAGGGCATCGCACAGATACGCAGTATTTT.

The J gene is TRBJ1-4, the V gene TRBV30, with unresolved D. V was trimmed by 3 bases and J by 7 bases, leaving 6 bases between them. In germline, CDR1 is GTSNPN, CDR2 SVGIG (reference sequence). This CDR3 comprises 11 residues. CDR3: CAWRASEKLFF. The CDR3 bases are TGTGCCTGGAGGGCGAGTGAAAAACTGTTTTTT.

V is TRBV6-2 or TRBV6-3 and J is TRBJ2-1; D uncertain. V lost 3 bases to trimming and J lost 10 bases, with 10 bases between them. This CDR3 spans 12 amino acids. Looked up from germline, CDR1 is MNHEY and CDR2 is SVGEGT. The CDR3 nucleotides are TGTGCCAGCAGTTATGGCCAAAGGGAGCAGTTCTTC. Translation gives CASSYGQREQFF.

The chain combines TRBV5-1 with TRBJ1-2; D unclear. Germline V gives CDR1 SGHRS, CDR2 YFSETQ. V lost 0 bases, J lost 6 bases, and 12 bases lay in between. The CDR3 is 14 amino acids. The CDR3 nucleotides are TGCGCCAGCAGCTTGGGGCCGTTTGAGGATGGCTACACCTTC. It specifies CASSLGPFEDGYTF.

This chain connects TRBV25-1 to TRBJ2-3, with D uncertain. Germline CDR1 is MGHDK and CDR2 is SYGVNS. CDR3 length: 15 residues. V was shortened by 2 bases and J by 4 bases, with 13 bases between the two germline ends. The CDR3 DNA follows: TGTGCCAGCAGTGAAACGCGTGCTCTTTCAGATACGCAGTATTTT. Translated: CASSETRALSDTQYF.

The chain uses TRBV7-2 and TRBJ2-7; TRBD1 matches 9 bases. The ends lost 1 base at V and 0 bases at J; junction bases unmatched: 7. This CDR3 comprises 17 residues. CDR1 and CDR2 from the germline V gene are SGHTA and FQGNSA. CDR3 protein: CASSLDGQGQLSYEQYF. CDR3 nucleotides: TGTGCCAGCAGCTTAGATGGACAGGGGCAGCTCTCCTACGAGCAGTACTTC.

This clone was counted once. This chain uses TRBV28 with TRBJ1-6; 10 bases are a match to TRBD1. The germline gives CDR1 MDHEN, CDR2 SYDVKM. V lost 6 bases, J lost 13 bases, and 9 bases stayed unmatched. The CDR3 is 14 amino acids. The CDR3 is CASRAPGQGLPLHF. CDR3 sequence (DNA): TGTGCCAGCAGAGCTCCGGGACAGGGGCTTCCCCTCCACTTT.

V gene TRBV24-1 combines with J gene TRBJ2-5, with D uncertain. The V gene lost 4 bases and the J gene lost 0 bases, with 8 bases spanning the gap. Germline values: CDR1 KGHDR, CDR2 SFDVKD. The CDR3 consists of 14 residues. CDR3 protein: CATSDRGNQETQYF. The CDR3 DNA sequence: TGTGCCACCAGTGACCGTGGGAACCAAGAGACCCAGTACTTC.